Each of the 15 T cell receptor beta chains below was sequenced from the same sample in a study of identical twins listed by TCRdb under 2016. Library creation used 5' RACE. TCRdb lists the instrument as Illumina HiSeq 2000. The raw public data were reprocessed by TCRdb itself: fastp quality trimming at Q25, MiXCR clonotype calling, in-frame beta chains only. Every entry covers one CDR3 protein and lists the most common genes and DNA from its rows. For this sample there are 500,000 to 550,000 distinct CDR3 sequences; about a fifth appear just once. Approximately 0.52% of the sample rests with the top ten. These records were also assigned to another study, of yellow fever vaccine responses in identical twins.

Input material: CD4+ T cells sorted from blood. All receptors come from a woman younger than 35 in good health.

This clonotype was counted between two and nine times. The genes are TRBV28 and TRBJ2-5, with 9 bases lining up with TRBD1. V was clipped by 6 bases and J by 5 bases; unmatched bases: 10. CDR1 is MDHEN, CDR2 SYDVKM, per germline. This CDR3 contains 15 residues. The CDR3 loop is CASRPRDRVGETQYF. CDR3 bases: TGTGCCAGCAGGCCCCGGGACAGGGTGGGCGAGACCCAGTACTTC.

V usage is TRBV20-1 and J usage is TRBJ2-7; TRBD2 agrees at 9 bases. The CDR3 contains 16 residues. Trimming at V came to 0 bases and at J to 4 bases, leaving 10 bases not matched to a gene. Germline V gene sequence: CDR1 DFQATT, CDR2 SNEGSKA (reference sequence). This CDR3 is CSARDPGAGGTYEQYF. In DNA form, the CDR3 reads TGCAGTGCTAGAGACCCGGGGGCGGGAGGGACGTACGAGCAGTACTTC.

This clonotype was counted once. The chain carries TRBV4-1 and TRBJ2-4, with D perhaps TRBD2 (5 bases). Trimming stripped 1 base from V and 9 bases from J, with 16 bases between. The CDR3 totals 15 residues. Looked up from germline, CDR1 is MGHRA and CDR2 is YSYEKL. The chain's CDR3 is CASSQALGGLVIQYF. CDR3 DNA sequence: TGCGCCAGCAGCCAAGCCTTAGGAGGCTTGGTCATTCAGTACTTC.

There are a few counts of this clonotype. The V gene is TRBV10-3, the J gene TRBJ2-2; 13 bases map to TRBD2. Per germline, CDR1 ENHRY and CDR2 SYGVKD. The CDR3 has 15 amino acids. V was clipped by 6 bases and J by 5 bases; unmatched bases: 3. CDR3 sequence: CAIRPGLAGTGELFF. CDR3 in DNA: TGTGCCATCAGACCGGGACTAGCGGGGACCGGGGAGCTGTTTTTT.

This clonotype was recorded many times. The V call is TRBV4-1, the J call TRBJ2-7, with 12 bases fitting TRBD2. The CDR3 consists of 16 residues. The V gene end was trimmed by 1 base and the J gene end by 4 bases; junction bases not matched to a gene: 5. From germline, CDR1 is MGHRA and CDR2 YSYEKL. CDR3 bases: TGCGCCAGCAGCCAAGGACTAGCGGGGGACCGTTACGAGCAGTACGTC. This codes for CASSQGLAGDRYEQYV.

CDR3 sequence: CASSVGRAGNTEAFF. The CDR3, as DNA: TGTGCCAGCAGCGTGGGCAGGGCAGGGAACACTGAAGCTTTCTTT. The chain joins TRBV9 to TRBJ1-1; TRBD1 is a possible D gene (5 bases). The germline CDR1 and CDR2 sequences are SGDLS and YYNGEE. This CDR3 comprises 15 residues. V shed 2 bases and J shed 1 base, with 12 bases lying between them.

This clonotype has more than one count but fewer than ten. The CDR3 protein is CASSEGQVSYNEQFF. The CDR3 coding sequence is TGTGCCAGCAGTGAAGGACAGGTCTCCTACAATGAGCAGTTCTTC. The chain joins TRBV2 to TRBJ2-1; TRBD1 is a possible D gene (6 bases). CDR3 length equals 15 residues. The germline V gene encodes CDR1 SNHLY and CDR2 FYNNEI. V dropped 1 base and J dropped 0 bases, with 7 bases sitting between them.

The V gene is TRBV12-3 or TRBV12-4, the J gene TRBJ1-5, with TRBD1 matching over 7 bases. The CDR3 is 14 amino acids. Trimming took 7 bases from V and 3 from J; bases not matched to a gene: 6. DNA for the CDR3: TGTGCCAGCACCAAGGGACAGTTCAATCAGCCCCAGCATTTT. Residues: CASTKGQFNQPQHF.

The genes are TRBV11-2 and TRBJ1-1, with D possibly being TRBD1 (6 bases). Germline lookup yields CDR1 SGHAT and CDR2 FQNNGV. The CDR3 runs to 15 residues. Trimming shortened V by 1 base and J by 3 bases, and 12 bases separated the two germline ends. In DNA form, the CDR3 reads TGTGCCAGCAGCTTAGTCCTACAGGGACACACTGAAGCTTTCTTT. It yields the protein CASSLVLQGHTEAFF. Together with reference TRBV11-2 and TRBJ1-1, the CDR3 gives the full variable domain: EAGVAQSPRYKIIEKRQSVAFWCNPISGHATLYWYQQILGQGPKLLIQFQNNGVVDDSQLPKDRFSAERLKGVDSTLKIQPAKLEDSAVYLCASSLVLQGHTEAFFGQGTRLTVV.

The chain joins TRBV20-1 to TRBJ1-5; TRBD1 might be the D (6 bases). Per the germline V gene, CDR1 is DFQATT and CDR2 is SNEGSKA (reference sequence). The CDR3 is 16 amino acids. V lost 4 bases and J lost 1, with 17 bases in between. CDR3 sequence (DNA): TGCAGTGCTAACCCCGGACAGCTGTACAGCAATCAGCCCCAGCATTTT. Its translation is CSANPGQLYSNQPQHF.

This sequence joins TRBV20-1 and TRBJ2-3; D assignment may be TRBD1 or TRBD2 (6 bases each). Looked up from germline, CDR1 is DFQATT and CDR2 is SNEGSKA (reference sequence). With 5 bases removed from V and 4 bases from J, the gap between germline ends came to 16 bases. The length of the CDR3 is 14 residues. The CDR3 DNA sequence: TGCAGTGCTCTTCCGGGGGCCGGGGCAGATACGCAGTATTTT. Its protein is CSALPGAGADTQYF.

The chain combines TRBV12-3 or TRBV12-4 with TRBJ2-7, with TRBD2 matching over 15 bases. V gave up 5 bases and J gave up 4 bases; unmatched junction bases: 6. This CDR3 spans 16 amino acids. This CDR3 is CASSPRTSGREYEQYF. Here the CDR3 DNA reads TGTGCCAGCAGTCCCCGGACTAGCGGGAGGGAATACGAGCAGTACTTC.

This clonotype turned up a few times. CDR3 sequence reads: CASSETSGNYNEQFF. In DNA form, the CDR3 reads TGTGCCAGCAGTGAGACTAGTGGCAACTACAATGAGCAGTTCTTC. The chain employs TRBV25-1 and TRBJ2-1, with D maybe TRBD2 (6 bases). The length of the CDR3 is 15 residues. Per the germline V gene, CDR1 is MGHDK and CDR2 is SYGVNS. Trimming took 3 bases from V and 3 from J, leaving 12 bases between them.

The chain is built from TRBV10-3 and TRBJ2-1; D could derive from TRBD1 or TRBD2 (6 bases each). V dropped 4 bases and J dropped 6 bases, with 10 bases sitting between them. The CDR3 spans 13 residues. Germline loops: CDR1 ENHRY, CDR2 SYGVKD. The CDR3 region is CAISGLGGNEQFF. In DNA, the CDR3 is TGTGCCATCAGTGGACTAGGGGGCAATGAGCAGTTCTTC.

The V gene is TRBV11-3, the J gene TRBJ2-2; 9 nucleotides match TRBD2. Germline CDR1 and CDR2: SGHNT and YENEEA. The CDR3 runs 17 residues. Germline trimming cut 5 bases from V and 1 base from J; bases unmatched to any gene: 8. The chain's CDR3 is CASSNEGLALNTGELFF. The CDR3 DNA reads as TGTGCCAGCAGCAATGAAGGACTAGCGCTGAACACCGGGGAGCTGTTTTTT.